A selection of T cell receptor beta chains follows, all from one sample in a study of CD8+CD57+ T cells in acquired aplastic anemia. TCRdb called the reads again in MiXCR, with one record for every CDR3 protein. The sample shows about 220,000 distinct CDR3 sequences, about 37% of them seen only once. Sample: sorted CD4+, CD8+, or CD8+CD57+ T cells (not recorded which) from PBMCs. The receptors shown here come from a human donor in good health, serving as a control. The CDR3 runs from the conserved cysteine through the conserved F or W.

>TRBV5-1|TRBJ2-3
CASSLFQGAMADTQYF
>TRBV7-2|TRBJ1-2
CASSLAVNYGYTF
>TRBV12-3/TRBV12-4|TRBJ2-3
CASSFQGIADTQYF
>TRBV20-1|TRBJ2-5
CSARTRTNEETQYF
>TRBV4-1|TRBJ2-5
CASSQVSSLLQETQYF
>TRBV5-1|TRBJ1-3
CASQTGTGVGNTIYF
>TRBV7-6|TRBJ2-2
CASTRLLAGELFF
>TRBV30|TRBJ1-2
CAWSGVKLANYGYTF
>TRBV18|TRBJ2-7
CASSTQGVEQYF
>TRBV19|TRBJ2-7
CASSKDTGYEQYF
>TRBV15|TRBJ1-5
CATRGWGGNQPQHF
>TRBV12-3/TRBV12-4|TRBJ1-3
CASSFPNSGNTIYF
>TRBV7-8|TRBJ1-2
CASSLTPRTGGDGYTF
>TRBV19|TRBJ2-5
CASSFSGTQYF
>TRBV7-9|TRBJ2-7
CASSLLGAYEQYF
>TRBV5-6|TRBJ1-2
CPSSLEQGAYGYTF
>TRBV30|TRBJ1-2
CAWSVTGSYGYTF
>TRBV20-1|TRBJ1-4
CSAIPGGLTNEKLFF
>TRBV20-1|TRBJ1-2
CSARRPGQGYGYTF
>TRBV4-1|TRBJ1-2
CASSLNGQGKFGYTF
>TRBV7-2|TRBJ1-1
CASSRGGGEAFF
>TRBV9|TRBJ2-7
CASSEGQGISYEQYF
>TRBV2|TRBJ2-5
CAGRDRAGEETQYF